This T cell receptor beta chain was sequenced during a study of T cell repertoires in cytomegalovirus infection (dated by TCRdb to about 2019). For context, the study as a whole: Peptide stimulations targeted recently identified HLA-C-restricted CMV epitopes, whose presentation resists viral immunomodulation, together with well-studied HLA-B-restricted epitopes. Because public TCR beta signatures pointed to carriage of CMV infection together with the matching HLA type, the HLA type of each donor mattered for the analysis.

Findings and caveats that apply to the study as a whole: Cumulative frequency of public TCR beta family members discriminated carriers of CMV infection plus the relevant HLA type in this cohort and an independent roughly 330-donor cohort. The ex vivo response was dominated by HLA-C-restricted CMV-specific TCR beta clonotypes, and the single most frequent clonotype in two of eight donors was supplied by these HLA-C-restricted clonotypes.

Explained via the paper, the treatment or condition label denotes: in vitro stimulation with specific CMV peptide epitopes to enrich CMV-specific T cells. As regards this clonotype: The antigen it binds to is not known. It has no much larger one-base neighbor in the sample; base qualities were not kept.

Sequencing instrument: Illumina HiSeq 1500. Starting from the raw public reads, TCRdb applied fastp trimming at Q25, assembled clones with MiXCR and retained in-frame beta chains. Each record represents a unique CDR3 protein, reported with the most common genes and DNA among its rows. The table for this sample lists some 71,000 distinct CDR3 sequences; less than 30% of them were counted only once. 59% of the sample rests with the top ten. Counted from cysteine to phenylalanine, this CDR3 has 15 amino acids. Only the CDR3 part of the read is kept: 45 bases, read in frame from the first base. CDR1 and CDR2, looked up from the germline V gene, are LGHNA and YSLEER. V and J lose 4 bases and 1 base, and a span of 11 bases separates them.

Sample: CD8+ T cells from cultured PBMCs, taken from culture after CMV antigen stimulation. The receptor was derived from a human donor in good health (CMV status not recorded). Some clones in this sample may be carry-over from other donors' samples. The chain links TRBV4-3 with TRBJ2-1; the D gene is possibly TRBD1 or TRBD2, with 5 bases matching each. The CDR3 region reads CASSRSEGSYNEQFF. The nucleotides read TGCGCCAGCAGCCGAAGTGAGGGGTCCTACAATGAGCAGTTCTTC.